Listed below are T cell receptor beta chains from one sample, sequenced in a study of blood T cell repertoires in COVID-19. Data came from immunoSEQ multiplex PCR; TCRdb stores just in-frame clones and leaves some out. Among about 41,000 clones listed, about 85% were seen once. Sequenced sample: peripheral blood. The receptors here all came from a man between 60 and 75 years old with acute or convalescent COVID-19. Both conserved end residues are part of each CDR3. The D gene is left open where the match is weak. For some rows the clone size is stated as once, few or many, or as a class when expanded; others skip it.

CDR3 protein: CASSPGGGETQYF
CDR3 DNA: TGTGCCAGCTCCCCAGGGGGAGGAGAGACCCAGTACTTC
clone size: few
D gene: .
V gene: TRBV18
J gene: TRBJ2-5

CDR3 protein: CASSNIGGPDTQYF
CDR3 DNA: TGTGCCAGCAGCAACATCGGTGGGCCAGATACGCAGTATTTT
clone size: .
D gene: .
V gene: TRBV7-6
J gene: TRBJ2-3

CDR3 protein: CASSSGQLRSPQHF
CDR3 DNA: TGTGCCAGCAGTTCAGGACAGCTCAGGTCGCCCCAGCATTTT
clone size: .
D gene: .
V gene: TRBV27
J gene: TRBJ1-5

CDR3 protein: CASTNKGRNEQFF
CDR3 DNA: TGTGCCAGCACGAACAAAGGGAGGAATGAGCAGTTCTTC
clone size: once
D gene: .
V gene: TRBV12-3/TRBV12-4
J gene: TRBJ2-1

CDR3 protein: CASSDRVRRDQPQHF
CDR3 DNA: TGTGCCAGCAGTGATAGGGTAAGGCGGGATCAGCCCCAGCATTTT
clone size: .
D gene: .
V gene: TRBV2
J gene: TRBJ1-5

CDR3 protein: CASSLGWNTEAFF
CDR3 DNA: TGTGCCAGCAGTTTGGGCTGGAACACTGAAGCTTTCTTT
clone size: .
D gene: .
V gene: TRBV12-3/TRBV12-4
J gene: TRBJ1-1

CDR3 protein: CASSQVSGNTIYF
CDR3 DNA: TGTGCCAGCAGTCAGGTATCTGGAAACACCATATATTTT
clone size: .
D gene: .
V gene: TRBV6-5
J gene: TRBJ1-3

CDR3 protein: CASSSGSGGPYEQYF
CDR3 DNA: TGTGCCAGCAGTTCAGGTAGCGGGGGGCCCTACGAGCAGTACTTC
clone size: .
D gene: TRBD2
V gene: TRBV6-5
J gene: TRBJ2-7

CDR3 protein: CASSYSVEGSTKETQYF
CDR3 DNA: TGTGCCAGCAGTTACTCCGTCGAGGGTTCGACGAAAGAGACCCAGTACTTC
clone size: .
D gene: .
V gene: TRBV6-2/TRBV6-3
J gene: TRBJ2-5

CDR3 protein: CASSTGTGSYEQYF
CDR3 DNA: TGTGCCAGCTCAACCGGGACAGGCTCCTACGAGCAGTACTTC
clone size: .
D gene: TRBD1
V gene: TRBV18
J gene: TRBJ2-7

CDR3 protein: CASSLPTAAETQYF
CDR3 DNA: TGCGCCAGCAGCTTGCCCACAGCCGCTGAGACCCAGTACTTC
clone size: once
D gene: .
V gene: TRBV5-1
J gene: TRBJ2-5

CDR3 protein: CAWRETGGQRQYF
CDR3 DNA: TGTGCCTGGAGGGAGACAGGGGGACAACGGCAGTACTTC
clone size: .
D gene: TRBD1
V gene: TRBV30
J gene: TRBJ2-7

CDR3 protein: CASSPRAGAGGPQHF
CDR3 DNA: TGTGCCAGCAGCCCACGGGCGGGGGCTGGGGGGCCCCAGCATTTT
clone size: .
D gene: .
V gene: TRBV6-2/TRBV6-3
J gene: TRBJ1-5

CDR3 protein: CASRRTGATGELFF
CDR3 DNA: TGTGCCAGCAGGCGGACAGGGGCCACCGGGGAGCTGTTTTTT
clone size: .
D gene: TRBD1
V gene: TRBV9
J gene: TRBJ2-2

CDR3 protein: CASTSGGEAFF
CDR3 DNA: TGTGCCAGTACTAGCGGGGGTGAGGCGTTTTTT
clone size: .
D gene: TRBD2
V gene: TRBV19
J gene: TRBJ2-2

CDR3 protein: CATPGQGEDSPLHF
CDR3 DNA: TGTGCCACCCCGGGACAGGGAGAAGATTCACCCCTCCACTTT
clone size: few
D gene: TRBD1
V gene: TRBV24-1
J gene: TRBJ1-6

CDR3 protein: CASSLAPGQGTDTQYF
CDR3 DNA: TGTGCCAGCAGCTTGGCGCCGGGACAGGGAACAGATACGCAGTATTTT
clone size: .
D gene: TRBD1
V gene: TRBV5-4
J gene: TRBJ2-3

CDR3 protein: CASSTIFLAGYPGELFF
CDR3 DNA: TGTGCCAGTAGTACCATATTCCTAGCGGGGTATCCCGGGGAGCTGTTTTTT
clone size: .
D gene: TRBD2
V gene: TRBV19
J gene: TRBJ2-2

CDR3 protein: CASSARTSRSLNHF
CDR3 DNA: TGTGCCAGCAGTGCCCGGACTAGCAGAAGCCTGAATCACTTC
clone size: .
D gene: TRBD2
V gene: TRBV2
J gene: TRBJ2-7

CDR3 protein: CASSKQGRNNEQFF
CDR3 DNA: TGTGCCAGCTCCAAACAGGGGCGGAACAATGAGCAGTTCTTC
clone size: .
D gene: TRBD1
V gene: TRBV27
J gene: TRBJ2-1

CDR3 protein: CASSQSSRTDNQPQHF
CDR3 DNA: TGCGCCAGCAGCCAGTCAAGTAGGACAGACAATCAGCCCCAGCATTTT
clone size: once
D gene: .
V gene: TRBV4-1
J gene: TRBJ1-5

CDR3 protein: CASSLEGVKGVNSPLHF
CDR3 DNA: TGTGCCAGCAGCTTAGAGGGGGTCAAAGGGGTTAATTCACCCCTCCACTTT
clone size: .
D gene: .
V gene: TRBV7-2
J gene: TRBJ1-6

CDR3 protein: CASFTSGGYTF
CDR3 DNA: TGTGCCAGCTTCACCTCGGGGGGCTACACCTTC
clone size: .
D gene: .
V gene: TRBV6-6
J gene: TRBJ1-2

CDR3 protein: CASSQDRAGGAYEQYF
CDR3 DNA: TGCGCCAGCAGCCAAGATCGCGCAGGTGGGGCATACGAGCAGTACTTC
clone size: .
D gene: .
V gene: TRBV4-3
J gene: TRBJ2-7

CDR3 protein: CASSPSAGLAGEGGNIQYF
CDR3 DNA: TGTGCCAGCAGCCCTAGCGCGGGACTAGCGGGGGAAGGTGGGAACATTCAGTACTTC
clone size: .
D gene: TRBD2
V gene: TRBV7-2
J gene: TRBJ2-4

CDR3 protein: CASSSSGGPDTQYF
CDR3 DNA: TGCGCCAGCAGCTCCAGCGGGGGGCCCGATACGCAGTATTTT
clone size: few
D gene: TRBD2
V gene: TRBV5-1
J gene: TRBJ2-3